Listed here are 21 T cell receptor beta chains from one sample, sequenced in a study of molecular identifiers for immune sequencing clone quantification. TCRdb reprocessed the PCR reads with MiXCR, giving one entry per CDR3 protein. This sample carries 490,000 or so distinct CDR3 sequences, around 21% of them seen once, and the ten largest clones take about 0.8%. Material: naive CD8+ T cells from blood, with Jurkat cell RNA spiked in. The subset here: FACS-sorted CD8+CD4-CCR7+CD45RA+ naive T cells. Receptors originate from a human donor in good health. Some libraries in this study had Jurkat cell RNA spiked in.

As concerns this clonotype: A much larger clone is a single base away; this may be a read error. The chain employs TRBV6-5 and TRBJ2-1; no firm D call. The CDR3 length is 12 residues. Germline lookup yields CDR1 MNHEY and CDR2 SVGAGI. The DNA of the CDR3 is TGTGCCAGCAGTTACAGTCAGGATGAGCAGCTCTTC. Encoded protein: CASSYSQDEQLF.

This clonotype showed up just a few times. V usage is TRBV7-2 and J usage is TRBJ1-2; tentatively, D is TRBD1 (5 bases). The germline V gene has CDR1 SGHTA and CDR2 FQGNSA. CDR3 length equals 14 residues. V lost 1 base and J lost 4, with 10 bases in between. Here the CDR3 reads CASSLDQGTYGYTF. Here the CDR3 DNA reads TGTGCCAGCAGCTTAGATCAGGGAACCTATGGCTACACCTTC.

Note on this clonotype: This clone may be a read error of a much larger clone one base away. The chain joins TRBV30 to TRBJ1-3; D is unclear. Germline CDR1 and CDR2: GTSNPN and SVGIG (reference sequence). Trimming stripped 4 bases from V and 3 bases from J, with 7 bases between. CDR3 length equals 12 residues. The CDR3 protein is CAWNEGGNTIYF. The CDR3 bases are TGTGCCTGGAACGAAGGTGGAAACACCATATATTTT.

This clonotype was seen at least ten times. CDR3 amino acids: CASSSRDSNQPQHF. Here the CDR3 DNA reads TGTGCCAGCAGTTCCCGGGACAGCAATCAGCCCCAGCATTTT. J is TRBJ1-5 and V is TRBV28; D is perhaps TRBD1 (5 bases). Germline values: CDR1 MDHEN, CDR2 SYDVKM. Trimming removed 4 bases at V and 1 base at J, with 8 bases between. CDR3 size: 14 residues.

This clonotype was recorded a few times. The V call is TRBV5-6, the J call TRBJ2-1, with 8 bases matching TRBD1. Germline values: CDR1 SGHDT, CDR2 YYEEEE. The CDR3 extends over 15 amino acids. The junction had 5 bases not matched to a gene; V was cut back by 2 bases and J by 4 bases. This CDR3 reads CASSFGTGEYNEQFF. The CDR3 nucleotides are TGTGCCAGCAGCTTTGGGACAGGCGAATACAATGAGCAGTTCTTC.

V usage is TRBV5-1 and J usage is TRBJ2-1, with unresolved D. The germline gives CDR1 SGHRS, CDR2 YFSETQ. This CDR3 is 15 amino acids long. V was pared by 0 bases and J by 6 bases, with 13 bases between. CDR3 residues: CASSLDPPAGNEQFF. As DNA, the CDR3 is TGCGCCAGCAGCTTGGACCCTCCGGCTGGCAATGAGCAGTTCTTC.

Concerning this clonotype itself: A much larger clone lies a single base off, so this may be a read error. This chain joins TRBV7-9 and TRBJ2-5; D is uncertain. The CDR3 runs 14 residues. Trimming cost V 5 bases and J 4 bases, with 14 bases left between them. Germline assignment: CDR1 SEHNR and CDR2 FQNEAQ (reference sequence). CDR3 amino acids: CASSKVQVRETQYF. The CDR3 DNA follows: TGTGCCAGCAGCAAAGTCCAGGTTCGAGAGACCCAGTACTTC.

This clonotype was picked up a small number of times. DNA for the CDR3: TGTGCCAGCAGCCCGGCGTCCGTTGGAGATACGCAGTATTTT. Translated: CASSPASVGDTQYF. The rearrangement links TRBV7-8 to TRBJ2-3; D ambiguous. Trimming took off 5 bases at V and 5 bases at J, with 14 bases between the two ends. The CDR3 is 14 residues long. The germline V gene encodes CDR1 SGHVS and CDR2 FQNEAQ.

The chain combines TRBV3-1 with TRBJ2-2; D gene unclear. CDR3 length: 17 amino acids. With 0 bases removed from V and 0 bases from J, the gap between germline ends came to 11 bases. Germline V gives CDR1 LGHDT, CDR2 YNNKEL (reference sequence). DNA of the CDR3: TGTGCCAGCAGCCAAGAAGTGGGCACAGCGAACACCGGGGAGCTGTTTTTT. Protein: CASSQEVGTANTGELFF.

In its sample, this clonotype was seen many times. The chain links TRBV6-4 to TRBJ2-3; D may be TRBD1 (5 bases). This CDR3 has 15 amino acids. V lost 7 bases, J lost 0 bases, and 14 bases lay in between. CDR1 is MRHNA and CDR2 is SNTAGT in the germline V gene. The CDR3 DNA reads TGTGCCAGCAAGACCGACAGTTTTAGCACAGATACGCAGTATTTT. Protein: CASKTDSFSTDTQYF.

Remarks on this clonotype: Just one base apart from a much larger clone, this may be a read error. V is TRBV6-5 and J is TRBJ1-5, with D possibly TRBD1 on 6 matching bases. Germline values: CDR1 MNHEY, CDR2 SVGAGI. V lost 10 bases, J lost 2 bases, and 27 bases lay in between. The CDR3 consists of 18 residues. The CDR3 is CANSPKATGYVGNQPQHF. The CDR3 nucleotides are TGTGCCAACAGCCCAAAAGCAACAGGGTACGTTGGCAATCAGCCCCAGCATTTT.

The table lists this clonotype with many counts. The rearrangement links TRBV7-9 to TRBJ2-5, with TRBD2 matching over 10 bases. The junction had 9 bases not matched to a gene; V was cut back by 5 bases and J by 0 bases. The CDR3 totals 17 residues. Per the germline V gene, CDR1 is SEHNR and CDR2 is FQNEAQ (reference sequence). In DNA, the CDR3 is TGTGCCAGCAGCCACGCCCGAGGACTAGCGGACCAAGAGACCCAGTACTTC. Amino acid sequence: CASSHARGLADQETQYF.

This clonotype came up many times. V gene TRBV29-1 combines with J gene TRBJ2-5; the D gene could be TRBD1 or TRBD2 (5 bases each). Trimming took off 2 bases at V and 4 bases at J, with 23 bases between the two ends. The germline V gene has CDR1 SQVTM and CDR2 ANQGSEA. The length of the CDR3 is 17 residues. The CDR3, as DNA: TGCAGCGTTGAAAGCCCTAACCTCCCGGGGCGTTCAGAGACCCAGTACTTC. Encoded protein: CSVESPNLPGRSETQYF.

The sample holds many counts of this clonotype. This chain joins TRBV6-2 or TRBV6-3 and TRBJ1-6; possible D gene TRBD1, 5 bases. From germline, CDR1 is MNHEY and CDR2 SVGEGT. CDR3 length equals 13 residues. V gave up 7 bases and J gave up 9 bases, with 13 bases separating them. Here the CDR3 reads CASTGTRGSPLHF. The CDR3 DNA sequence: TGTGCCAGCACCGGGACTCGTGGTTCACCCCTCCACTTT.

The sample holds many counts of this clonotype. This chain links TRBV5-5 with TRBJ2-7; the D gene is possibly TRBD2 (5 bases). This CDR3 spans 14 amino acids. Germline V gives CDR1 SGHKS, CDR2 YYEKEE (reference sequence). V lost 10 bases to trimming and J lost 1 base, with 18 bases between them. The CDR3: CASRPRDLSYEQYF. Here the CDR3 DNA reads TGTGCCTCCCGGCCCCGGGATTTGTCCTACGAGCAGTACTTC.

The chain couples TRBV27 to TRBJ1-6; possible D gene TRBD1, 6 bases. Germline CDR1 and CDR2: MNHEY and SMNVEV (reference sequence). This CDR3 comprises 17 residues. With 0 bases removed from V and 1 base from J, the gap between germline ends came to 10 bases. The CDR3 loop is CASSLSAGASYNSPLHF. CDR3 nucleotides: TGTGCCAGCAGTTTATCGGCGGGGGCATCCTATAATTCACCCCTCCACTTT.

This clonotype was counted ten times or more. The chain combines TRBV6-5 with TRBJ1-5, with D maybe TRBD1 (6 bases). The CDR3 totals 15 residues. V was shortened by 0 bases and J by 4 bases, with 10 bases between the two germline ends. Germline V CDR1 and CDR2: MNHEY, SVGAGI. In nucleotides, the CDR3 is TGTGCCAGCAGTTACTCTGTGGGGGCTAATCAGCCCCAGCATTTT. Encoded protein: CASSYSVGANQPQHF.

DNA of the CDR3: TGTGCCAGCCCGGGACTCCTCAATTGGGCAGATACGCAGTATTTT. As protein: CASPGLLNWADTQYF. The V call is TRBV2, the J call TRBJ2-3; D is possibly TRBD2 (6 bases). There are 15 residues in the CDR3. Trimming removed 8 bases at V and 4 bases at J, with 19 bases between. Germline CDR1 SNHLY, CDR2 FYNNEI.

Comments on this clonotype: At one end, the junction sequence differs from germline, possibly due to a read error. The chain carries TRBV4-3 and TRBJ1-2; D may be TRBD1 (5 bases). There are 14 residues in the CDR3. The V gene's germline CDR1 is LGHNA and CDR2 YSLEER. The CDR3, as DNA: TGCGTCAGCAGCCAAGGGGTAGCTAACTATGGCTACACCTTC. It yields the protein CVSSQGVANYGYTF.

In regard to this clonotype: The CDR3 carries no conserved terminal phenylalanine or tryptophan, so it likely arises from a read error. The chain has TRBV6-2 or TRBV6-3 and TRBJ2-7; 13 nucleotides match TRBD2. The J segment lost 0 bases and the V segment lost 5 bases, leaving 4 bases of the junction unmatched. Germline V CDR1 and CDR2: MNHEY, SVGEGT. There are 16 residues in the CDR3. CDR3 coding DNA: TGTGCCAGCAGTATTGGACTAGCGGGGGTCTCCTACGAGCAGTACCTC. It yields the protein CASSIGLAGVSYEQYL.

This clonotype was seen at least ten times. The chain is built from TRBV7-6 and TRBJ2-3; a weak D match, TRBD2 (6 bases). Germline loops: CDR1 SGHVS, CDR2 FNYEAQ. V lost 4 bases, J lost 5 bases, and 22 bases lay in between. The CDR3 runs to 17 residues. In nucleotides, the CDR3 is TGTGCCAGCAGCTCCTACGGGCGGGGAGGCTTAGTAGATACGCAGTATTTT. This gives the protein CASSSYGRGGLVDTQYF.